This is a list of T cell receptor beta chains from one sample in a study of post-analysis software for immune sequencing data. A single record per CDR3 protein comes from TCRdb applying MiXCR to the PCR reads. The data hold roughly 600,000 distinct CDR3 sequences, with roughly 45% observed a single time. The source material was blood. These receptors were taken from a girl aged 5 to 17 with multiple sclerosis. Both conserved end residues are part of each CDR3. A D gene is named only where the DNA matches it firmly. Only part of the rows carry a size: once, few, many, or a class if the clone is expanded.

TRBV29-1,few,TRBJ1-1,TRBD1,TGCAGCGTCGACAGGGTAGGAAGTGGAGCTTTCTTT,CSVDRVGSGAFF
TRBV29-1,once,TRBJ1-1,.,TGCAGCGTTAGTGCTCTTCTCCGGGACACTGAAGCTTTCTTT,CSVSALLRDTEAFF
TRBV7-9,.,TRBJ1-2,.,TGTGCCAAAGGGGCGTTAAGCGGCCTTGGCTACACCTTC,CAKGALSGLGYTF
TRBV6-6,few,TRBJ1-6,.,TGTGCCAGCAGTTACTTACGACAATCGGGTTCACCCCTCCACTTT,CASSYLRQSGSPLHF
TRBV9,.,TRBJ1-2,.,TGTGCCAGCAGCGTAGTAGGCGGGACGTCCTATGGCTACACCTTC,CASSVVGGTSYGYTF
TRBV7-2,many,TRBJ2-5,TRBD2,TGTGCCAGCAGCGATCTGGGACTAGCGGCCCAAGAGACCCAGTACTTC,CASSDLGLAAQETQYF
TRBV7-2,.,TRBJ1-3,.,TGTGCCAGCAGCGCTAGCTCTGGAAACACCATATATTTT,CASSASSGNTIYF
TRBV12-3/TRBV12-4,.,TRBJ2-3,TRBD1,TGTGCCAGCAGTTCCGTCCCGGGACAGGGATCCACAGATACGCAGTATTTT,CASSSVPGQGSTDTQYF
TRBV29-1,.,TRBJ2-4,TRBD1,TGCAGCGTCCTGGGGGACAGGGAGAACATTCAGTACTTC,CSVLGDRENIQYF
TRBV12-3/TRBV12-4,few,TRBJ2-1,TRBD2,TGTGCCAGCAGCCCAACTAGCGATGAGCAGTTCTTC,CASSPTSDEQFF
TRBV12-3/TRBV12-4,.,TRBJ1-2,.,TGTGCCAGCAGTTTCATGGGGAAGGATGGCTACACCTTC,CASSFMGKDGYTF
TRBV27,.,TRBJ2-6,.,TGTGCCAGCAGTTTATTCGCCTTCGGGCAGGGGGGAGGGGCCAACGTCCTGACTTTC,CASSLFAFGQGGGANVLTF
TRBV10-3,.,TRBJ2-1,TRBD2,TGTGCCATCAGCTCGTCGTCCGCTAGCGGGAATGGCAATGAGCAGTTCTTC,CAISSSSASGNGNEQFF
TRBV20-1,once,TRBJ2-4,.,TGCAGTGCCCTCGAGCTTTTAGCCAAAAACATTCAGTACTTC,CSALELLAKNIQYF
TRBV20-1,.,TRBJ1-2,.,TGCAGTGCTAGATCGGGGACGAATGGCTACACCTTC,CSARSGTNGYTF
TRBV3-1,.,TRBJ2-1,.,TGTGCCAGCAGCCAAGTCTCGAGCTCCTACAACGAGCAGTTCTTC,CASSQVSSSYNEQFF
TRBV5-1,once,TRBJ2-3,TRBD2,TGCGCCAGCAGCTTGGAGAGGACTAGCGTATTCACAGATACGCAGTATTTT,CASSLERTSVFTDTQYF
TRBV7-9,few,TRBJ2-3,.,TGTGCCAGCAGCTCGCGCCTTACTAGCACAGATACGCAGTATTTT,CASSSRLTSTDTQYF
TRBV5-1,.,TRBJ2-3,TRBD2,TGCGCCAGCAGCTTGGGGACTAGCGGTATCACAGATACGCGGTATTTT,CASSLGTSGITDTRYF
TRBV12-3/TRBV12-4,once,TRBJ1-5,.,TGTGCCAGCAGCTACGGGACGATTACGGCGAAGCAGCCCCAGCATTTT,CASSYGTITAKQPQHF
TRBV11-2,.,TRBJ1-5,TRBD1,TGTGCCAGCAGCAATCAGGGGGTTGGGCAGCCCCAGCATTTT,CASSNQGVGQPQHF
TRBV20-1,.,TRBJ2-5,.,TGCAGTGCTAGAGATGGAGGCCTCCCCCAAGAGACCCAGTACTTC,CSARDGGLPQETQYF
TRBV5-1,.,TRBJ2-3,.,TGCGCCAGCAGCTTGATTCTTTCAGATACGCAGTATTTT,CASSLILSDTQYF
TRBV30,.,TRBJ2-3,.,TGTGCCTGGAACCCACCGGGACTTCAGGGAGATACGCAGTATTTT,CAWNPPGLQGDTQYF